Each of the 5 T cell receptor beta chains below was sequenced from the same sample in a study of shared clonotypes between healthy human individuals. TCRdb keeps only in-frame clones here, not all; method: immunoSEQ multiplex PCR. This repertoire shows roughly 300,000 clones, 87% found once; its top ten account for 16%. The sequencing input was memory CD8+ T cells sorted from blood. As for subset: CD45RO+ cells pooled with CCR7-negative TemRA cells. Receptors were obtained from a man between 18 and 35 years old in good health.

This chain links TRBV6-5 with TRBJ1-1; TRBD1 is a possible D gene (5 bases). In germline, CDR1 is MNHEY, CDR2 SVGAGI. Trimming took 5 bases from V and 11 from J, leaving 18 bases between them. The CDR3 contains 13 residues. CDR3 in amino acids: CASSLTGGRRAFF. DNA for the CDR3: TGTGCCAGCAGTCTCACGGGGGGACGGCGGGCTTTCTTT.

This clone was counted a few times. This chain connects TRBV19 to TRBJ1-5, with a possible D match to TRBD1 (6 bases). In germline, CDR1 is LNHDA, CDR2 SQIVND (reference sequence). This CDR3 region has 16 residues. Trimming left V 7 bases short and J 1 base short, with 17 bases between. The CDR3 is CASTPRGGGSNQPQHF. In DNA form, the CDR3 reads TGTGCCAGTACTCCGAGGGGGGGCGGAAGCAATCAGCCCCAGCATTTT.

The chain links TRBV11-2 to TRBJ2-5; D uncertain. The germline V gene has CDR1 SGHAT and CDR2 FQNNGV. The CDR3 extends over 14 amino acids. Trimming took 2 bases from V and 5 from J, leaving 12 bases between them. Here the CDR3 reads CASSLSSLGETQYF. The CDR3 region has the DNA TGTGCCAGCAGCTTAAGTTCCTTGGGGGAGACCCAGTACTTC. The full variable domain, completed using reference TRBV11-2 and TRBJ2-5, is EAGVAQSPRYKIIEKRQSVAFWCNPISGHATLYWYQQILGQGPKLLIQFQNNGVVDDSQLPKDRFSAERLKGVDSTLKIQPAKLEDSAVYLCASSLSSLGETQYFGPGTRLLVL.

V and J are TRBV29-1 and TRBJ2-3, with TRBD1 identical over 9 bases. With 6 bases clipped from V and 1 base from J, the junction kept 8 bases outside the gene matches. Germline values: CDR1 SQVTM, CDR2 ANQGSEA. This CDR3 comprises 15 residues. CDR3 bases: TGCAGCGTGGACCTACAGGGGGCCGGCACAGATACGCAGTATTTT. Amino acid sequence: CSVDLQGAGTDTQYF.

The CDR3 coding sequence is TGCGCCAGCAGGGGGGCCGAAAATGAAAAACTGTTTTTT. Residues: CASRGAENEKLFF. This chain links TRBV4-1 with TRBJ1-4; a possible D gene is TRBD1 (6 bases). V was pared by 6 bases and J by 5 bases, with 10 bases between. Germline lookup yields CDR1 MGHRA and CDR2 YSYEKL. This CDR3 is 13 amino acids long.